Given below is one T cell receptor beta chain in context. The specificity of this receptor is unknown. No much larger clone exists at a distance of one base, and base qualities are not known. Collaborating institutions collected whole blood in K2EDTA tubes following their own protocols. For TCRbeta analysis, collaborators shipped samples as frozen whole blood, isolated PBMCs, or DNA extracted from either of those sample types. The data stem from a study of blood T cell repertoires in COVID-19 (dated by TCRdb to 2020 to 2022). General notes on the study: Collaborator samples came from the United States, Italy and Spain and covered acute and convalescent phases of COVID-19. The prospective study material was composed of cDNA or gDNA derived from T cells, B-cell-depleted T cells, or PBMCs. Deeply sampled blood TCRbeta repertoires from subjects exposed to, actively infected with, or recovered from COVID-19 were included in the dataset. The repertoires were released in a freely available public database meant as a resource for research on the immune response to SARS-CoV-2. Samples were obtained from the ongoing ImmuneRACE study (first 160 participants) and from some 1,300 subjects provided by 6 global collaborators. The sample metadata nearly always contained a de-identified subject ID, COVID-19 status, age in years and sex. Where HLA class I and class II types were available, the types were taken from metadata supplied by the sample provider, not from assay-based typing.

CDR1 SNHLY and CDR2 FYNNEI are derived from the germline V gene. For this chain, trimming is 1 base at the V end and 1 base at the J end, and the number of junction bases without a gene match is 7. There are 17 amino acids in the CDR3, from cysteine to phenylalanine inclusive. The sequence is cut down to CDR3 DNA, 51 bases in frame from base 1. The study at large found these results: The amount of clinical and demographic metadata varied by source and participant and was provided uncurated.

TCRbeta CDR3 regions were amplified from genomic DNA using the immunoSEQ Assay, a bias-controlled multiplex PCR. The published analysis was carried out like this. The number of nucleated cells in each sample was estimated from the amplification of reference gene primers within the assay. To quantify the absolute abundance of each unique TCRbeta CDR3 rearrangement, sequence reads were collapsed and filtered. For each sample, productive Simpson clonality was calculated by taking the square root of Simpson's diversity index across productive rearrangements. TCRdb took this table from immuneACCESS and kept in-frame rearrangements with V and J called. Such tables lack part of the clones; where checked against another copy, unresolved V genes explain under half of the gap, and the rest is unexplained. V and J calls plus clone size are reproduced from that table; the DNA served to infer D and trimming. The sample table lists tens of thousands of clones, 70% to 90% of them with a count of one. The ten largest clones capture around 13% of the sample.

The chain is made from TRBV2 and TRBJ2-3, and 8 bases in between align with TRBD2. The sample was peripheral blood. The TCR was taken from a woman in her 70s with acute or convalescent COVID-19. The DNA reads as follows: TGTGCCAGCAGTGAAGGGGACTATAGCGGGGGCACAGATACGCAGTATTTT. This codes for CASSEGDYSGGTDTQYF.